The 13 T cell receptor beta chains listed next were all sequenced from one sample in a study of OX40 agonist ivuxolimab in advanced cancers. The repertoire was sequenced with immunoSEQ multiplex PCR; TCRdb's copy has only in-frame clones and lacks some. Altogether 65,000 to 75,000 clones are present, about 94% being singletons, with the ten largest covering 0.44%. The sequencing used CD4+ or CD8+ T cells sorted from blood, collected in a trial of the OX40 agonist ivuxolimab. All receptors derive from an adult with an advanced solid tumor such as melanoma, head and neck, liver or kidney cancer.

The J gene is TRBJ2-3, the V gene TRBV7-2; D remains unclear. Germline lookup yields CDR1 SGHTA and CDR2 FQGNSA. The CDR3 length is 12 residues. Trimming shortened V by 5 bases and J by 2 bases, and 5 bases separated the two germline ends. The CDR3 region is CASSPYTDTQYF. CDR3 DNA sequence: TGTGCCAGCAGCCCCTACACAGATACGCAGTATTTT. Drawing the rest from reference TRBV7-2 and TRBJ2-3, the complete variable domain is GAGVSQSPSNKVTEKGKDVELRCDPISGHTALYWYRQSLGQGLEFLIYFQGNSAPDKSGLPSDRFSAERTGGSVSTLTIQRTQQEDSAVYLCASSPYTDTQYFGPGTRLTVL.

This rearrangement joins TRBV6-1 to TRBJ1-3; no firm D call. The CDR3 contains 15 residues. V gave up 5 bases and J gave up 0 bases, with 11 bases separating them. Germline-derived CDR1 and CDR2 are MNHNS and SASEGT. This CDR3 is CASSPMGVSGNTIYF. For the CDR3, the DNA is TGTGCCAGCAGTCCAATGGGAGTCTCTGGAAACACCATATATTTT.

This clone has a handful of counts. The rearrangement uses TRBV13 and TRBJ2-1; TRBD2 matches 10 bases. V lost 4 bases, J lost 5 bases, and 11 bases stayed unmatched. The CDR3 is 17 residues long. Per germline, CDR1 PRHDT and CDR2 FYEKMQ (reference sequence). The CDR3 region has the DNA TGTGCCAGCAGCTCACGTCGGGGACTAGCGACTAACAATGAGCAGTTCTTC. Translated: CASSSRRGLATNNEQFF.

This chain uses TRBV2 with TRBJ1-1, with D possibly TRBD1 on 6 matching bases. Trimming shortened V by 6 bases and J by 0 bases, and 11 bases separated the two germline ends. The CDR3 has 14 amino acids. Germline V gene lookup returns CDR1 SNHLY and CDR2 FYNNEI. CDR3 nucleotide sequence: TGTGCCAGCAGATCAGGGGCATTGAACACTGAAGCTTTCTTT. It encodes CASRSGALNTEAFF. The variable domain in full, with the rest retrieved from reference TRBV2 and TRBJ1-1, is EPEVTQTPSHQVTQMGQEVILRCVPISNHLYFYWYRQILGQKVEFLVSFYNNEISEKSEIFDDQFSVERPDGSNFTLKIRSTKLEDSAMYFCASRSGALNTEAFFGQGTRLTVV.

The rearrangement joins TRBV25-1 to TRBJ1-1; D not resolved. The germline gives CDR1 MGHDK, CDR2 SYGVNS. This CDR3 has 13 residues. V dropped 3 bases and J dropped 0 bases, with 5 bases sitting between them. CDR3 bases: TGTGCCAGCAGTGAGACTGTGAACACTGAAGCTTTCTTT. It translates to CASSETVNTEAFF.

The chain joins TRBV7-2 to TRBJ2-7; no firm D call. CDR1 is SGHTA, CDR2 FQGNSA, per germline. V lost 5 bases and J lost 7, with 9 bases in between. The CDR3 is made up of 11 amino acids. The CDR3 DNA reads TGTGCCAGCAGCCCCGGGTGGGAGCAGTACTTC. This codes for CASSPGWEQYF.

This clone was recorded once. CDR3 residues: CASSSLAGDTGELFF. CDR3 nucleotide sequence: TGTGCCAGCAGCTCACTAGCGGGAGACACCGGGGAGCTGTTTTTT. The J gene is TRBJ2-2, the V gene TRBV7-7; 11 bases fit TRBD2. The CDR3 spans 15 residues. Germline CDR1 and CDR2: SSHAT and FNYEAQ (reference sequence). The V and J ends lost 4 bases and 3 bases, in that order; junction bases with no gene match: 1. The entire variable domain, with the rest obtained from reference TRBV7-7 and TRBJ2-2, is as follows: GAGVSQSPRYKVTKRGQDVTLRCDPISSHATLYWYQQALGQGPEFLTYFNYEAQPDKSGLPSDRFSAERPEGSISTLTIQRTEQRDSAMYRCASSSLAGDTGELFFGEGSRLTVL.

The gene calls are TRBV30 and TRBJ2-1; 10 positions agree with TRBD2. The J segment lost 10 bases and the V segment lost 0 bases, leaving 9 bases of the junction unmatched. The germline V gene encodes CDR1 GTSNPN and CDR2 SVGIG (reference sequence). The CDR3 extends over 15 amino acids. CDR3 sequence reads: CAWSVGASGSGEQFF. The CDR3 coding sequence is TGTGCCTGGAGTGTAGGCGCTAGCGGGAGTGGAGAGCAGTTCTTC.

This chain joins TRBV29-1 and TRBJ2-7; 10 bases are a match to TRBD1. V was clipped by 1 base and J by 6 bases; unmatched bases: 3. Germline CDR1 reads SQVTM; CDR2 reads ANQGSEA. CDR3 length: 13 residues. Written as DNA, the CDR3 is TGCAGCGTTGAAGGGACAGGGGGATCCGAGCAGTACTTC. Its translation: CSVEGTGGSEQYF.

The J gene is TRBJ1-4, the V gene TRBV5-5; TRBD1 might be the D (6 bases). The germline CDR1 and CDR2 sequences are SGHKS and YYEKEE (reference sequence). The CDR3 totals 15 residues. The ends were cut back, 4 bases at V and 2 bases at J, with 12 bases in the middle. The CDR3 loop is CASSQDSFTNEKLFF. The DNA of the CDR3 is TGTGCCAGCAGCCAGGACAGTTTCACTAATGAAAAACTGTTTTTT.

The rearrangement joins TRBV19 to TRBJ2-5; tentatively, D is TRBD2 (6 bases). There are 14 residues in the CDR3. Trimming shortened V by 7 bases and J by 1 base, and 13 bases separated the two germline ends. The germline CDR1 and CDR2 sequences are LNHDA and SQIVND (reference sequence). The CDR3 here is CASNRGGTQETQYF. CDR3 coding DNA: TGTGCCAGTAATCGGGGCGGGACCCAAGAGACCCAGTACTTC.

The genes are TRBV7-9 and TRBJ2-7; 9 nucleotides align to TRBD2. With V trimmed by 1 base and J by 0 bases, 13 bases remained unmatched. CDR1 and CDR2 (germline): SEHNR, FQNEAQ (reference sequence). The CDR3 spans 19 residues. CDR3 in DNA: TGTGCCAGCAGCTTAGGCCTAGTAGCGGGAGCCGACAGCTCCTACGAGCAGTACTTC. As protein: CASSLGLVAGADSSYEQYF.

This clone appeared a single time. This chain joins TRBV30 and TRBJ1-5; a possible D gene is TRBD1 (5 bases). V lost 0 bases to trimming and J lost 3 bases, with 9 bases between them. Germline V lookup: CDR1 GTSNPN, CDR2 SVGIG (reference sequence). The CDR3 spans 14 residues. The CDR3 here is CAWSVSGYNQPQHF. CDR3 in DNA: TGTGCCTGGAGTGTATCAGGGTACAATCAGCCCCAGCATTTT.